The following is a T cell receptor beta chain sequence with its context. The data were obtained in a study of blood T cell repertoires in COVID-19. The germline V gene encodes CDR1 LGHNA and CDR2 YNFKEQ. CDR3 length equals 13 residues. V lost 0 bases and J 4 bases, leaving 6 bases between the germline ends. The protocol was immunoSEQ multiplex PCR, while the TCRdb copy is restricted to in-frame clones and leaves out a portion. The sample consists of around 700,000 clones, around 89% of them appearing once. The sample taken for sequencing was peripheral blood. The source of this sequence is a woman aged 18-35 years with acute or convalescent COVID-19. The gene calls are TRBV4-2 and TRBJ1-2; unclear D gene. The CDR3 protein is CASSQEQFYGYTF. DNA for the CDR3: TGTGCCAGCAGCCAAGAACAGTTCTATGGCTACACCTTC.